The following is a TCR beta chain sequence with its context. Its cognate antigen is unknown. Treatment in this sample: oral pan-JAK inhibitor, 5-10 mg twice daily. These data originate in a study of CD8+ T cells in alopecia areata. Overall study context: Treatment of the treated patients consisted of oral tofacitinib, 5 to 10 mg twice daily.

Notes on the study in general: Tofacitinib yielded significantly lower scalp clonality and fewer expanded CD8+ clones among the top 100. In blood and scalp, many expanded lesional clones persisted during tofacitinib.

Investigators isolated RNA and reverse transcribed it into cDNA to act as the sequencing template. Generated by immunoSEQ multiplex PCR, the TCRdb table keeps only in-frame clones and is missing some. The table includes approximately 150,000 clones, 70% to 90% detected once. The CDR3 runs 11 residues. V lost 5 bases, J lost 6 bases, and 10 bases lay in between. Looked up from germline, CDR1 is SQVTM and CDR2 is ANQGSEA. The source is a human donor with alopecia areata. The material was CD8+ T cells sorted from blood, obtained at week 4, from a patient treated with tofacitinib. The chain employs TRBV29-1 and TRBJ1-2, with TRBD1 as a possible D gene (5 bases). For the CDR3, the DNA is TGCAGCGTTCCCAGGGAGGATGGCTACACCTTC. Translated, it gives CSVPREDGYTF.